The T cell receptor (beta chain) described here comes from a study of shared clonotypes between healthy human individuals. Study-wide results and caveats: Non-shared clonotypes had lower generation probabilities than clonotypes shared by all four sorted-subset donors.

With regard to this clone: The antigen is unknown.

It was CD45RO-negative cells, positively selected for CCR7, that made up naive CD8 cells, with terminally differentiated effector memory CD45RA+ cells excluded. This CDR3 comprises 15 residues. Germline V gene data show CDR1 as SGHTA and CDR2 as FQGNSA. V was clipped by 2 bases and J by 0 bases; unmatched bases: 3. A roughly 200 ng quantity of DNA, tens of thousands of T cell genomes, went into the sorted-subset replicate PCRs. TCRdb's copy holds only in-frame clones and misses some; the assay was immunoSEQ multiplex PCR. The table has approximately 1.9 million clones, just under 95% seen once; the top ten hold around 1.8%.

This receptor was obtained from a man between 18 and 35 years old in good health. Some clones in this sample may be carry-over from other donors' samples. Sequenced material: naive CD8+ T cells from PBMCs. The rearrangement uses TRBV7-2 and TRBJ2-7, with TRBD1 identical over 8 bases. CDR3: CASSLITGGSYEQYF. CDR3 DNA: TGTGCCAGCAGCTTAATAACAGGGGGCTCCTACGAGCAGTACTTC.